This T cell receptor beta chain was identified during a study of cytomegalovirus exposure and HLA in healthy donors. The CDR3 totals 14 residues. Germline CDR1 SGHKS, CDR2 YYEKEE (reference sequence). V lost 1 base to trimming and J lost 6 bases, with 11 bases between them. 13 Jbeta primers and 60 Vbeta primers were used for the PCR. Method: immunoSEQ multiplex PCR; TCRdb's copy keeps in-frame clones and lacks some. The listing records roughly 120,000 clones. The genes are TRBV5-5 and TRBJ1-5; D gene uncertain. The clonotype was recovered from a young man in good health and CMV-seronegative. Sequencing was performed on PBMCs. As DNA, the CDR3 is TGTGCCAGCAGCTTGTGGGGAGAGGGTCAGCCCCAGCATTTT. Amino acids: CASSLWGEGQPQHF. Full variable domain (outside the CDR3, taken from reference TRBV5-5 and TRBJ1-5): DAGVTQSPTHLIKTRGQQVTLRCSPISGHKSVSWYQQVLGQGPQFIFQYYEKEERGRGNFPDRFSARQFPNYSSELNVNALLLGDSALYLCASSLWGEGQPQHFGDGTRLSIL.